Included here is one TCR beta chain sequence, with context. From blood CD8+ and CD4+ T cells, TCR beta sequences were generated. The entry originates in a study of CD8 T cells in Susac syndrome. An input of roughly 0.5 to 1 ug of RNA was subjected to reverse transcription using random hexamers. Multiplex PCR with immunoSEQ amplified the TCR beta CDR3 across 54 Vbeta and 13 Jbeta. TCRdb reprocessed the immunoSEQ multiplex PCR reads via MiXCR and lists one record per CDR3 protein. The sample includes about 80,000 distinct CDR3 sequences, 90% to 95% seen only once; the top ten take less than 0.55%. The V gene's germline CDR1 is KGHDR and CDR2 SFDVKD. With 0 bases clipped from V and 1 base from J, the junction kept 9 bases outside the gene matches. This CDR3 spans 19 amino acids.

Material for sequencing was CD8+ T cells from PBMCs. This sequence joins TRBV24-1 and TRBJ2-2; 8 positions match TRBD1. This TCR was sampled from a human donor with multiple sclerosis. The CDR3 protein is CATSDLQISGQGNTGELFF. For the CDR3, the DNA is TGTGCCACCAGTGATTTGCAAATCTCAGGACAGGGGAACACCGGGGAGCTGTTTTTT.